These 24 T cell receptor beta chains came from one sample sequenced in a study of blood T cells in healthy people across ages. Combining a sample-barcoded 5' primer with a J-beta primer mix, a second PCR ran for 7 to 11 cycles. In TCRdb, the 5' RACE reads were re-called with MiXCR into one record per CDR3 protein. This table has some 1.6 million distinct CDR3 sequences, roughly 30% appearing once. Sequences were obtained from blood. The receptors were gathered from a woman in her 30s in good health.

Regarding this clonotype: At one end, the junction sequence differs from germline, possibly due to a read error. The chain links TRBV7-9 to TRBJ2-3, with 9 bases identical to TRBD1. This CDR3 contains 17 residues. CDR1 SEHNR and CDR2 FQNEAQ come from the germline V gene (reference sequence). The CDR3 loop reads CASSLAGTGGGTDAQYF. In DNA form, the CDR3 reads TGTGCCAGCAGCTTAGCGGGAACAGGGGGCGGCACAGATGCGCAGTATTTT.

The J gene is TRBJ1-2, the V gene TRBV9; 10 bases fit TRBD1. V was clipped by 3 bases and J by 6 bases; unmatched bases: 17. Germline V gene data show CDR1 as SGDLS and CDR2 as YYNGEE. This CDR3 is 18 amino acids long. CDR3 region: CASSGGPVNRDRGNGYTF. In nucleotides, the CDR3 is TGTGCCAGCAGCGGCGGCCCCGTGAACCGGGACAGGGGAAATGGCTACACCTTC.

Of note for this clonotype: The junction shows a germline mismatch at one end, possibly a read error. The chain has TRBV11-1 and TRBJ1-2; 9 bases line up with TRBD1. The V gene's germline CDR1 is SGHAT and CDR2 FQDESV (reference sequence). This CDR3 comprises 14 residues. As DNA, the CDR3 is TGTGTCAGCAGCACGGACAGGGGAAACTATGGCTACACCTTC. It is translated as CVSSTDRGNYGYTF.

CDR3 coding DNA: TGTGCCAGCAGCCCCCTGCCGGGACAGGGACCCTACGAGCAGTACTTC. Translated: CASSPLPGQGPYEQYF. This sequence joins TRBV7-9 and TRBJ2-7, with 9 positions matching TRBD1. Unmatched junction bases numbered 10, after V lost 5 bases and J lost 2 bases. CDR1 is SEHNR and CDR2 is FQNEAQ in the germline V gene (reference sequence). The CDR3 sequence is 16 residues long.

The V call is TRBV5-6, the J call TRBJ2-5; 7 bases line up with TRBD1. The CDR3 is 16 amino acids. CDR1 and CDR2 from the germline V gene are SGHDT and YYEEEE. Losses at the gene ends were 2 bases for V and 1 base for J; bases not matched to a gene: 8. As DNA, the CDR3 is TGTGCCAGCAGCTTCCAAATACAGGGGACCCAAGAGACCCAGTACTTC. Its translation is CASSFQIQGTQETQYF.

This clonotype was observed a handful of times. The V and J genes are TRBV5-1 and TRBJ2-7; D remains unclear. Germline V gives CDR1 SGHRS, CDR2 YFSETQ. V lost 0 bases and J lost 2, with 6 bases in between. The CDR3 is 13 residues long. The CDR3 coding sequence is TGCGCCAGCAGCTTGGACGTAGCCTACGAGCAGTACTTC. It yields the protein CASSLDVAYEQYF.

This clonotype was seen a single time. V is TRBV7-9 and J is TRBJ2-5; D ambiguous. The CDR3 extends over 12 amino acids. V gave up 8 bases and J gave up 4 bases, with 11 bases separating them. CDR1 and CDR2 (germline): SEHNR, FQNEAQ (reference sequence). The CDR3 DNA follows: TGTGCCAGCGGCCACGGCGGAGAGACCCAGTACTTC. Amino acids: CASGHGGETQYF.

The rearrangement uses TRBV20-1 and TRBJ2-7; TRBD2 aligns across 10 bases. V trimming: 1 base; J trimming: 2 bases; junction bases outside the gene matches: 8. In germline, CDR1 is DFQATT, CDR2 SNEGSKA (reference sequence). This CDR3 region has 16 residues. CDR3 sequence reads: CSARGAEREGPYEQYF. For the CDR3, the DNA is TGCAGTGCTAGAGGGGCGGAGCGGGAGGGCCCCTACGAGCAGTACTTC.

The chain couples TRBV11-2 to TRBJ2-2, with D perhaps TRBD1 or TRBD2 (5 bases each). The CDR3 sequence is 15 residues long. CDR1 SGHAT and CDR2 FQNNGV come from the germline V gene. Trimming shortened V by 2 bases and J by 4 bases, and 11 bases separated the two germline ends. DNA for the CDR3: TGTGCCAGCAGCTTAACTGGGGACGTCACCGGGGAGCTGTTTTTT. Protein sequence: CASSLTGDVTGELFF.

The chain carries TRBV7-9 and TRBJ2-1, with TRBD1 matching 7 bases. The CDR3 runs 15 residues. Germline-derived CDR1 and CDR2 are SEHNR and FQNEAQ (reference sequence). V lost 3 bases and J lost 5; bases outside the gene matches: 7. The CDR3 loop is CASSFPGQPNNEQFF. The CDR3 DNA follows: TGTGCCAGCAGCTTTCCGGGACAGCCTAACAATGAGCAGTTCTTC.

This clonotype was picked up one time. The chain recombines TRBV4-1 with TRBJ2-5; weak D call: TRBD2 (5 bases). The CDR3 has 18 residues. Germline CDR1 and CDR2: MGHRA and YSYEKL. Trimming removed 1 base from V and 2 bases from J, with 20 bases in between. The CDR3 sequence is CASSQVLVALPKQETQYF. The CDR3 DNA reads as TGCGCCAGCAGCCAAGTGCTGGTAGCGTTACCCAAACAAGAGACCCAGTACTTC.

The chain recombines TRBV28 with TRBJ2-5; 7 nucleotides agree with TRBD2. Germline V gives CDR1 MDHEN, CDR2 SYDVKM. The CDR3 is 16 residues long. V was clipped by 4 bases and J by 2 bases; unmatched bases: 10. The CDR3 sequence is CASSSGGRASQETQYF. The CDR3 nucleotides read TGTGCCAGCAGTTCTGGGGGGAGGGCCTCTCAAGAGACCCAGTACTTC.

The rearrangement links TRBV15 to TRBJ2-7; TRBD1 matches 8 bases. V dropped 0 bases and J dropped 2; count of bases not matched to a gene: 6. This CDR3 has 16 residues. Germline CDR1 reads LNHNV; CDR2 reads YYDKDF (reference sequence). CDR3 in amino acids: CATSRETGVIPYEQYF. The CDR3 DNA sequence: TGTGCCACCAGCAGAGAGACAGGGGTCATCCCCTACGAGCAGTACTTC.

In this sample, this clonotype turned up many times. J is TRBJ2-1 and V is TRBV5-1; 14 bases align to TRBD2. Germline CDR1 SGHRS, CDR2 YFSETQ. The CDR3 contains 15 residues. Trimming removed 5 bases from V and 8 bases from J; junction bases left unmatched: 6. CDR3 in DNA: TGCGCCAGCAGAACCGGGACTAGCGGGAGATATGAGCAGTTCTTC. Translated, it gives CASRTGTSGRYEQFF.

This clonotype turned up a few times. The chain recombines TRBV5-1 with TRBJ2-6, with D maybe TRBD2 (5 bases). This CDR3 has 18 amino acids. Germline CDR1 and CDR2: SGHRS and YFSETQ. The germline V and J ends were trimmed by 0 bases and 2 bases, with 15 bases remaining between them. CDR3 in DNA: TGCGCCAGCAGCTTGGCGTGGCGTGAGGGCACTGGGGCCAACGTCCTGACTTTC. It encodes CASSLAWREGTGANVLTF.

V is TRBV3-1 and J is TRBJ2-5, with 8 bases aligning to TRBD2. CDR3 size: 15 residues. V gave up 4 bases and J gave up 5 bases; unmatched junction bases: 9. CDR1 LGHDT and CDR2 YNNKEL come from the germline V gene (reference sequence). CDR3 in amino acids: CASSPASGGRETQYF. In DNA form, the CDR3 reads TGTGCCAGCAGCCCCGCTTCGGGGGGGCGGGAGACCCAGTACTTC.

The chain recombines TRBV7-9 with TRBJ2-3, with 12 bases fitting TRBD1. Unmatched junction bases numbered 13, after V lost 5 bases and J lost 4 bases. Germline-derived CDR1 and CDR2 are SEHNR and FQNEAQ (reference sequence). The CDR3 covers 18 residues. The CDR3 region is CASSVPGQGARVSDTQYF. Here the CDR3 DNA reads TGTGCCAGCAGCGTTCCGGGACAGGGGGCGCGGGTCTCAGATACGCAGTATTTT.

The rearrangement joins TRBV24-1 to TRBJ2-5, with a possible D match to TRBD2 (6 bases). Germline CDR1 KGHDR, CDR2 SFDVKD. The CDR3 contains 19 residues. V lost 0 bases and J 2 bases, leaving 21 bases between the germline ends. The CDR3 region is CATSDLQRRESGHQETQYF. DNA for the CDR3: TGTGCCACCAGTGATTTGCAGAGACGGGAGTCGGGTCATCAAGAGACCCAGTACTTC.

This chain connects TRBV30 to TRBJ2-1; D gene ambiguous. The CDR3 length is 12 residues. V was clipped by 4 bases and J by 1 base, with 5 bases between them. Germline-derived CDR1 and CDR2 are GTSNPN and SVGIG (reference sequence). DNA of the CDR3: TGTGCCTGGACCCCATCCTACAATGAGCAGTTCTTC. Its protein product is CAWTPSYNEQFF.

This clonotype turned up a few times. The rearrangement uses TRBV18 and TRBJ1-2; 7 nucleotides match TRBD1. V was pared by 0 bases and J by 1 base, with 5 bases of the junction left unmatched. The CDR3 extends over 16 amino acids. The germline gives CDR1 KGHSH, CDR2 LQKENI. The DNA of the CDR3 is TGTGCCAGCTCACCACCTCAGACAGGGAATAACTATGGCTACACCTTC. This codes for CASSPPQTGNNYGYTF. Complete variable domain (other parts from reference TRBV18 and TRBJ1-2): NAGVMQNPRHLVRRRGQEARLRCSPMKGHSHVYWYRQLPEEGLKFMVYLQKENIIDESGMPKERFSAEFPKEGPSILRIQQVVRGDSAAYFCASSPPQTGNNYGYTFGSGTRLTVV.

In its sample, this clonotype was seen a few times. This rearrangement joins TRBV3-1 to TRBJ2-7; 8 positions match TRBD2. Germline CDR1 and CDR2: LGHDT and YNNKEL (reference sequence). V shed 3 bases and J 4 bases; nucleotides not matched to a gene: 11. The CDR3 totals 16 residues. CDR3 in amino acids: CASSQAGAGVLYEQYF. Here the CDR3 DNA reads TGTGCCAGCAGCCAGGCGGGAGCGGGGGTTTTGTACGAGCAGTACTTC.

The chain uses TRBV7-2 and TRBJ1-1; 7 bases fit TRBD1. CDR3 length: 14 residues. Germline V gene data show CDR1 as SGHTA and CDR2 as FQGNSA. Losses at the gene ends were 5 bases for V and 7 bases for J; bases not matched to a gene: 10. The CDR3 spells CTSSGPRGGSEAFF. The CDR3 coding sequence is TGTACCAGCAGCGGGCCCAGGGGGGGAAGTGAAGCTTTCTTT.

In this sample, this clonotype turned up a few times. The V and J genes are TRBV12-3 or TRBV12-4 and TRBJ1-2; D unresolved. This CDR3 is 16 amino acids long. V was pared by 3 bases and J by 0 bases, with 14 bases between. The CDR3 loop is CASSFTSGSSNYGYTF. The CDR3 region has the DNA TGTGCCAGCAGTTTCACGTCGGGGTCGTCTAACTATGGCTACACCTTC.

This clonotype has a handful of counts. The rearrangement joins TRBV20-1 to TRBJ2-4; the match to TRBD1 covers 9 bases. Near its end, the DNA agrees better with TRBJ2-7, so the J call may be wrong. The CDR3 sequence is 14 residues long. Per germline, CDR1 DFQATT and CDR2 SNEGSKA (reference sequence). CDR3 protein: CSARLGTGRDEQYF. CDR3 coding DNA: TGCAGTGCTAGACTCGGGACAGGGAGGGACGAGCAGTACTTC.